Following are 5 T cell receptor beta chains from one sample sequenced in a study of shared clonotypes between healthy human individuals. The assay was immunoSEQ multiplex PCR, and TCRdb's table has in-frame clones only and misses some. The repertoire has hundreds of thousands of clones, 74% of them found once; the top ten carry about 1.7%. The sample was memory CD4+ T cells sorted from blood. Specified subset: CD45RA-negative fraction. These receptors were obtained from a woman aged 25 to 39 in good health.

This clone showed up just a few times. V and J are TRBV27 and TRBJ1-2; D perhaps matches TRBD1 (5 bases). This CDR3 region has 12 residues. The V and J ends lost 2 bases and 9 bases respectively, with 10 bases between them. Germline V gene sequence: CDR1 MNHEY, CDR2 SMNVEV (reference sequence). CDR3 region: CASSLTGGSYTF. CDR3 coding DNA: TGTGCCAGCAGTTTAACGGGGGGAAGCTACACCTTC.

A single count supports this clone. Additional DNA sequences in this sample encode the identical CDR3. The chain carries TRBV5-1 and TRBJ1-1; unclear D gene. Germline lookup yields CDR1 SGHRS and CDR2 YFSETQ. This CDR3 is 15 amino acids long. V shed 2 bases and J shed 1 base, with 12 bases lying between them. The CDR3 DNA is TGCGCCAGCAGCTTCTTTGGGCGCGAGAACACTGAAGCTTTCTTT. This codes for CASSFFGRENTEAFF.

The chain uses TRBV10-3 and TRBJ2-5, with a weak D call TRBD1 (5 bases). Trimming left V 3 bases short and J 2 bases short, with 10 bases between. Germline-derived CDR1 and CDR2 are ENHRY and SYGVKD. The CDR3 covers 14 residues. CDR3 sequence: CAISEGVEQETQYF. The CDR3 DNA follows: TGTGCCATCAGTGAAGGGGTAGAACAAGAGACCCAGTACTTC.

The chain recombines TRBV9 with TRBJ1-2, with D unresolved. In germline, CDR1 is SGDLS, CDR2 YYNGEE. Trimming removed 2 bases from V and 0 bases from J, with 11 bases in between. The CDR3 length is 15 residues. The CDR3 DNA is TGTGCCAGCAGCGTTCATGAGGGAACTAACTATGGCTACACCTTC. Encoded protein: CASSVHEGTNYGYTF.

The table lists this clone with a few counts. The chain has TRBV6-1 and TRBJ2-2; D gene unclear. There are 14 residues in the CDR3. The V gene lost 2 bases and the J gene lost 6 bases, with 10 bases spanning the gap. Germline V CDR1 and CDR2: MNHNS, SASEGT. CDR3 DNA sequence: TGTGCCAGCAGTGAATCCCCGGTCCCCGGGGAGCTGTTTTTT. This sequence encodes CASSESPVPGELFF.